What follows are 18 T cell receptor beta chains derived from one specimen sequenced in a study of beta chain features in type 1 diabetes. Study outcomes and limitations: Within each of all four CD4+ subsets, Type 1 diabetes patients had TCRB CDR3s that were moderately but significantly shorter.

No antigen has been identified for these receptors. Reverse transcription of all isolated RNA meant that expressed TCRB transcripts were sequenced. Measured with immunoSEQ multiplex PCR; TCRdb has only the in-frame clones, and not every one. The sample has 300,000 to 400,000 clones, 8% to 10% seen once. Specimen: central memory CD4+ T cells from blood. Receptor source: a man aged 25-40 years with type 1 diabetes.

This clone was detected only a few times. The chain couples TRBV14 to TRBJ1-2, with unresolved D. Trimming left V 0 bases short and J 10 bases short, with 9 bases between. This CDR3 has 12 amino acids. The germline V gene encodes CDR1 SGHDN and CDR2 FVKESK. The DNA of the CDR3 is TGTGCCAGCAGCCAAGAACAGTTTATCTACACCTTC. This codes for CASSQEQFIYTF.

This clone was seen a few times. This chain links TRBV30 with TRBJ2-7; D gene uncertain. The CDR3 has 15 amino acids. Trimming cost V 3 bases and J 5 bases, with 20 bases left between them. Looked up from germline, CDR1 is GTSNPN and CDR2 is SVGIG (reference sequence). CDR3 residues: CAWRLDGRAYNEQYF. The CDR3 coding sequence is TGTGCCTGGAGGCTTGACGGTAGGGCTTACAACGAGCAGTACTTC.

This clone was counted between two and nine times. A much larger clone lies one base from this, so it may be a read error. The CDR3 DNA sequence: TGCGCCAGCAGCTGGGGGGACAGGAGCTCCTACGAGCAGTACTTC. It is translated as CASSWGDRSSYEQYF. V gene TRBV5-1 combines with J gene TRBJ2-7, with TRBD1 identical over 8 bases. CDR3 length equals 15 residues. Germline CDR1 and CDR2: SGHRS and YFSETQ. The J segment lost 0 bases and the V segment lost 3 bases, leaving 5 bases of the junction unmatched.

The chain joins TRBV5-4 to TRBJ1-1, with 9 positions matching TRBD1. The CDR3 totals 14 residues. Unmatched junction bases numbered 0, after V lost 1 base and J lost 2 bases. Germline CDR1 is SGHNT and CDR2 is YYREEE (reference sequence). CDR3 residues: CASSLTGGNTEAFF. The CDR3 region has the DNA TGTGCCAGCAGCTTGACAGGGGGCAACACTGAAGCTTTCTTT.

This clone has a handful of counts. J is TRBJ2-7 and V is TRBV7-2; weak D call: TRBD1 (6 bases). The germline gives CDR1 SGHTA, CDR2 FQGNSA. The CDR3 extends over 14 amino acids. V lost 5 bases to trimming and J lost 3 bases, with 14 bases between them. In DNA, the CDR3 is TGTGCCAGCAGCCCACAGGGATTGAGCTACGAGCAGTACTTC. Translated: CASSPQGLSYEQYF.

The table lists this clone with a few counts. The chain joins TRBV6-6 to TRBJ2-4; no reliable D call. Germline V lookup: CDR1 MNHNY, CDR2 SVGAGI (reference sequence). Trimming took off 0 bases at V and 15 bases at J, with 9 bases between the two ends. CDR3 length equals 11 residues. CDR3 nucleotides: TGTGCCAGCAGTTACTCGAATAGTGGGTACTTC. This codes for CASSYSNSGYF.

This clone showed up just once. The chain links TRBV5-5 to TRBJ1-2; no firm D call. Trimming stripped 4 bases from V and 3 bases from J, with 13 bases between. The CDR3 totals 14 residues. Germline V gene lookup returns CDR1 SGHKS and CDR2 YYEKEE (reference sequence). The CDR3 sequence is CASSDTGGDYGYTF. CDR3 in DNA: TGTGCCAGCAGCGATACGGGAGGCGACTATGGCTACACCTTC.

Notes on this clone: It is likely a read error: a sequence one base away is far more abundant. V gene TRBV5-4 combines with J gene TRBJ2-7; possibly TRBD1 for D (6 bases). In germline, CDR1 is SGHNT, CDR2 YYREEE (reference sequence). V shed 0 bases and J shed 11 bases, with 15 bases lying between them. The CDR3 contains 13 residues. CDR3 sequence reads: CASSLVGQPVKYF. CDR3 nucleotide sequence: TGTGCCAGCAGCTTGGTGGGACAACCCGTTAAGTACTTC. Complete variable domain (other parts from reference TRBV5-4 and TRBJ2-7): ETGVTQSPTHLIKTRGQQVTLRCSSQSGHNTVSWYQQALGQGPQFIFQYYREEENGRGNFPPRFSGLQFPNYSSELNVNALELDDSALYLCASSLVGQPVKYFGPGTRLTVT.

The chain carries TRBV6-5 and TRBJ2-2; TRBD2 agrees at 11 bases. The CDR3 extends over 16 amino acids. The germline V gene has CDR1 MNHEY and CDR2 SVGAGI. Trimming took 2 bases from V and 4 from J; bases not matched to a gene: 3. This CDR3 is CASSYGTSGFTGELFF. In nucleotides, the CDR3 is TGTGCCAGCAGTTACGGGACTAGCGGTTTCACCGGGGAGCTGTTTTTT.

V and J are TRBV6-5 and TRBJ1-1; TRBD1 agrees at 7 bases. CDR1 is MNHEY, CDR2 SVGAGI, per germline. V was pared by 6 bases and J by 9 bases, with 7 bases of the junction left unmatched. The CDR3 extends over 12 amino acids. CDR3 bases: TGTGCCAGCAGCCAGCAGGGGGTCCAAGCTTTCTTT. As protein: CASSQQGVQAFF.

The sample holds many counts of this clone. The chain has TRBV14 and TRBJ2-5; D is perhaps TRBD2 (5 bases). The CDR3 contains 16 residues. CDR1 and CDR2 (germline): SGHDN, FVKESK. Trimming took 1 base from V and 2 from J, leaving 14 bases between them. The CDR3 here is CASSQVFAGRQETQYF. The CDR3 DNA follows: TGTGCCAGCAGCCAAGTATTCGCTGGGAGACAAGAGACCCAGTACTTC.

In nucleotides, the CDR3 is TGTGCCAGCAGTTTACTCACCGGGGAGCTGTTTTTT. This gives the protein CASSLLTGELFF. The chain joins TRBV6-1 to TRBJ2-2; D gene uncertain. Germline CDR1 MNHNS, CDR2 SASEGT. The V end lost 5 bases, the J end lost 4 bases, and 5 bases lay between the germline ends. This CDR3 is 12 amino acids long.

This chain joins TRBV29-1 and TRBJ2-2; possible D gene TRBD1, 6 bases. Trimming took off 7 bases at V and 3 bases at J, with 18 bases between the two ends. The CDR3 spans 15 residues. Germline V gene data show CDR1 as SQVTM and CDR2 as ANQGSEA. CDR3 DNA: TGCAGCGGATCTTCTCTGACAGGCGACACCGGGGAGCTGTTTTTT. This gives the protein CSGSSLTGDTGELFF.

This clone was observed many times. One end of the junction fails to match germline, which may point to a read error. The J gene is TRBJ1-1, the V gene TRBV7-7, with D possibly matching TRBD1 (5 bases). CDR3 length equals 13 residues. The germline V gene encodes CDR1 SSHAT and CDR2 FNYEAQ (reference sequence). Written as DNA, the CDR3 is TGTGCTAGCAGCTCCGGGAAGGGGACTGAAGCTTTCTTT. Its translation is CASSSGKGTEAFF.

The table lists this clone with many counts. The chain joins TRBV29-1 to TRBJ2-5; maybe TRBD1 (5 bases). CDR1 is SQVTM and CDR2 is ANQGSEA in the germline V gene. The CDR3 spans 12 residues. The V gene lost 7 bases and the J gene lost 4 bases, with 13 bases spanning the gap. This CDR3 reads CSAIQGTETQYF. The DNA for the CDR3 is TGCAGCGCCATTCAGGGTACAGAGACCCAGTACTTC.

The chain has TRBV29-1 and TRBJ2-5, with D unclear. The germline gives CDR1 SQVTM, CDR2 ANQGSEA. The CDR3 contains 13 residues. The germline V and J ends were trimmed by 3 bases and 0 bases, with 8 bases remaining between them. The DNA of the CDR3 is TGCAGCGTTGATCTTCAGTACCAAGAGACCCAGTACTTC. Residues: CSVDLQYQETQYF.

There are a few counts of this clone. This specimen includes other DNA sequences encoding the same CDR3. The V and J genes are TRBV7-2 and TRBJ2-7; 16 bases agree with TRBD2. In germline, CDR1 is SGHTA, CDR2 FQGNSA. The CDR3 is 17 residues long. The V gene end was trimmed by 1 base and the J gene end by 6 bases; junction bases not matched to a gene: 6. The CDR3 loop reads CASSLVGLAGGPREQYF. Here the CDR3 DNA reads TGTGCCAGCAGCTTAGTGGGACTAGCGGGAGGGCCGCGCGAGCAGTACTTC.

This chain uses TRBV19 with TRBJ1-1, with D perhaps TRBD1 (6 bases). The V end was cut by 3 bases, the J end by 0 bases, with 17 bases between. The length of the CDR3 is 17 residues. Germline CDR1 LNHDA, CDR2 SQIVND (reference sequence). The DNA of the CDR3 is TGTGCCAGTAGTATGGGGCCGCGGGACACCTTGAACACTGAAGCTTTCTTT. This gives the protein CASSMGPRDTLNTEAFF.